This T cell receptor beta chain was obtained from a study of blood T cell repertoires in COVID-19. The protocol was immunoSEQ multiplex PCR, while the TCRdb copy is restricted to in-frame clones and leaves out a portion. The sample contains under 200,000 clones, under 90% of which appear only once. The sample holds a few counts of this clone. The CDR3 is 13 residues long. V lost 4 bases and J 11 bases, leaving 15 bases between the germline ends. CDR1 MDHEN and CDR2 SYDVKM come from the germline V gene. The chain recombines TRBV28 with TRBJ1-3, with D hard to call. Sequenced material: PBMCs or T cells enriched from blood (not recorded which). The origin of this receptor is a woman aged 60-75 years who had recovered from COVID-19. CDR3 sequence (DNA): TGTGCCAGCAGTTCCCCCCATTTGAGTTCCATATATTTT. Translated, it gives CASSSPHLSSIYF.